This T cell receptor (beta chain) was found in a study of identical twins. Overall study findings and caveats: Insertions were reduced in abundant cord blood beta clonotypes but not in memory repertoires.

TCRdb re-analysed the 5' RACE reads in MiXCR, keeping a single row per CDR3 protein. The table includes about 330,000 distinct CDR3 sequences, approximately 13% detected once. Notes on this clonotype: The antigen is unknown.

The trim removed 0 bases at V and 5 bases at J, leaving 1 base unmatched. Germline V gene sequence: CDR1 MGHRA, CDR2 YSYEKL. This CDR3 has 14 amino acids. This sample also belongs to another study, concerning yellow fever vaccine responses in identical twins.

Source material: CD8+ T cells sorted from blood. J is TRBJ1-2 and V is TRBV4-1; 9 positions match TRBD1. The receptor was derived from a woman aged 18 to 35 in good health. The chain's CDR3 is CASSQDDRGYGYTF. The CDR3 DNA reads TGCGCCAGCAGCCAAGATGACAGGGGGTATGGCTACACCTTC.